This entry lists 18 T cell receptor beta chains sequenced from one sample in a study of blood T cell repertoires in COVID-19. Data came from immunoSEQ multiplex PCR; TCRdb stores just in-frame clones and leaves some out. This table has about 81,000 clones, about nine tenths appearing once. Sample: peripheral blood. These receptors originate from a woman aged 45-65 years in a cohort sampled during active COVID-19.

This clone was observed a single time. This chain joins TRBV2 and TRBJ2-1, with D possibly TRBD1 on 6 matching bases. The germline gives CDR1 SNHLY, CDR2 FYNNEI. Between the trimmed V and J ends, which lost 6 bases and 7 bases, there was a span of 19 bases. This CDR3 has 15 amino acids. The CDR3 sequence: CASRDWQGTWNEQFF. The CDR3 region has the DNA TGTGCCAGCAGAGACTGGCAGGGGACGTGGAATGAGCAGTTCTTC.

This clone showed up just once. The chain combines TRBV6-5 with TRBJ1-2; 8 nucleotides match TRBD1. The CDR3 extends over 15 amino acids. V was clipped by 0 bases and J by 4 bases; unmatched bases: 4. Per germline, CDR1 MNHEY and CDR2 SVGAGI. CDR3 sequence (DNA): TGTGCCAGCAGTTACTCCGACAGGGGTGGCTATGGCTACACCTTC. Protein sequence: CASSYSDRGGYGYTF.

This clone was detected once. This rearrangement joins TRBV12-3 or TRBV12-4 to TRBJ2-7; no reliable D call. This CDR3 has 12 amino acids. V was cut by 3 bases and J by 4 bases, with 7 bases left in between. CDR3 nucleotides: TGTGCCAGCAGTTTCGTCGGTTACGAGCAGTACTTC. The encoded protein is CASSFVGYEQYF.

The chain uses TRBV7-8 and TRBJ1-3; 9 bases map to TRBD1. This CDR3 region has 18 residues. V gave up 1 base and J gave up 4 bases; unmatched junction bases: 11. Germline CDR1 is SGHVS and CDR2 is FQNEAQ. The CDR3 loop is CASSLGTRDRVAGNTIYF. CDR3 bases: TGTGCCAGCAGCTTAGGGACTCGGGACAGGGTAGCCGGAAACACCATATATTTT.

This chain connects TRBV5-4 to TRBJ1-2; the D gene is possibly TRBD1 (6 bases). Germline V gives CDR1 SGHNT, CDR2 YYREEE (reference sequence). This CDR3 has 14 amino acids. With 4 bases removed from V and 7 bases from J, the gap between germline ends came to 17 bases. CDR3 DNA: TGTGCCAGCAGCACGGACAGACGAGAGGGTGGCTACACCTTC. Encoded protein: CASSTDRREGGYTF.

This chain connects TRBV5-1 to TRBJ2-2, with a weak D call TRBD2 (5 bases). Between the trimmed V and J ends, which lost 4 bases and 3 bases, there was a span of 10 bases. CDR1 is SGHRS, CDR2 YFSETQ, per germline. This CDR3 contains 14 residues. The CDR3 DNA reads as TGCGCCAGCAGCGTTGACGGGGACACCGGGGAGCTGTTTTTT. Protein sequence: CASSVDGDTGELFF.

This chain uses TRBV28 with TRBJ2-1; 7 bases agree with TRBD2. Germline V lookup: CDR1 MDHEN, CDR2 SYDVKM. V shed 6 bases and J 7 bases; nucleotides not matched to a gene: 9. CDR3 length equals 14 residues. The DNA for the CDR3 is TGTGCCAGCAGCCGGAGGCGGGAGTTGAATGAGCAGTTCTTC. It codes for CASSRRRELNEQFF. Full variable domain (remainder filled in from reference TRBV28 and TRBJ2-1): DVKVTQSSRYLVKRTGEKVFLECVQDMDHENMFWYRQDPGLGLRLIYFSYDVKMKEKGDIPEGYSVSREKKERFSLILESASTNQTSMYLCASSRRRELNEQFFGPGTRLTVL.

This chain connects TRBV11-2 to TRBJ2-1; 12 nucleotides align to TRBD2. Germline values: CDR1 SGHAT, CDR2 FQNNGV. V was clipped by 3 bases and J by 3 bases; unmatched bases: 3. This CDR3 is built from 16 residues. The DNA of the CDR3 is TGTGCCAGCAGCTTGGAACTAGCGGGGGGCTACAATGAGCAGTTCTTC. It codes for CASSLELAGGYNEQFF.

The J gene is TRBJ2-5, the V gene TRBV29-1, with D possibly matching TRBD2 (5 bases). The CDR3 is 14 residues long. CDR1 is SQVTM and CDR2 is ANQGSEA in the germline V gene. The V end was cut by 4 bases, the J end by 5 bases, with 17 bases between. The CDR3 DNA follows: TGCAGCGTTGTCGTTGGCTTGCAGCGGGAGACCCAGTACTTC. Translating it yields CSVVVGLQRETQYF.

This chain connects TRBV24-1 to TRBJ2-3, with TRBD1 matching 7 bases. J lost 3 bases, V lost 3 bases, and 5 bases had no gene match. CDR1 KGHDR and CDR2 SFDVKD come from the germline V gene. This CDR3 contains 15 residues. The CDR3 nucleotides read TGTGCCACCAGTGATACCGCGACAGGGACAGATACGCAGTATTTT. Its protein product is CATSDTATGTDTQYF.

Here the CDR3 reads CASSLGGGLAGVNEQFF. The CDR3 DNA is TGTGCCAGCAGCTTAGGAGGGGGACTAGCGGGAGTAAATGAGCAGTTCTTC. This sequence joins TRBV7-2 and TRBJ2-1; 14 bases fit TRBD2. This CDR3 has 17 residues. V trimming: 1 base; J trimming: 7 bases; junction bases outside the gene matches: 6. Germline assignment: CDR1 SGHTA and CDR2 FQGNSA.

V and J are TRBV28 and TRBJ2-7; weak D call: TRBD1 (6 bases). The CDR3 covers 12 residues. Trimming cost V 5 bases and J 8 bases, with 13 bases left between them. CDR1 MDHEN and CDR2 SYDVKM come from the germline V gene. The DNA for the CDR3 is TGTGCCAGCAGTCTATACAGGGTTCAGCAGTACTTC. Translating gives CASSLYRVQQYF.

V and J are TRBV6-2 or TRBV6-3 and TRBJ1-2; no definite D call. Germline CDR1 MNHEY, CDR2 SVGEGT. The ends were cut back, 6 bases at V and 7 bases at J, with 21 bases in the middle. The CDR3 covers 15 residues. The CDR3 nucleotides read TGTGCCAGCAGCCCCGTGAATCCGGGGAGTCCTGGCTACACCTTC. Encoded protein: CASSPVNPGSPGYTF.

The J gene is TRBJ1-2, the V gene TRBV7-9; D unresolved. The germline V gene encodes CDR1 SEHNR and CDR2 FQNEAQ (reference sequence). The CDR3 contains 12 residues. Trimming cost V 4 bases and J 2 bases, with 5 bases left between them. The CDR3 region has the DNA TGTGCCAGCAGCTCCGAGAACTATGGCTACACCTTC. As protein: CASSSENYGYTF.

The DNA of the CDR3 is TGCGCCAGCAGCTTAGGAACAGGGGATGAAAAACTGTTTTTT. It codes for CASSLGTGDEKLFF. V gene TRBV5-1 combines with J gene TRBJ1-4; 7 bases map to TRBD1. The trim removed 2 bases at V and 6 bases at J, leaving 4 bases unmatched. This CDR3 has 14 amino acids. Looked up from germline, CDR1 is SGHRS and CDR2 is YFSETQ.

In nucleotides, the CDR3 is TGTGCCTGGAGTGGGAGGCTCTGGACGGGCTCAAACTACTATGGCTACACCTTC. Its translation is CAWSGRLWTGSNYYGYTF. The rearrangement uses TRBV30 and TRBJ1-2; D gene uncertain. In germline, CDR1 is GTSNPN, CDR2 SVGIG (reference sequence). The CDR3 is 18 amino acids. Trimming removed 1 base from V and 3 bases from J, with 24 bases in between. The full variable domain, with the rest looked up from reference TRBV30 and TRBJ1-2, is SQTIHQWPATLVQPVGSPLSLECTVEGTSNPNLYWYRQAAGRGLQLLFYSVGIGQISSEVPQNLSASRPQDRQFILSSKKLLLSDSGFYLCAWSGRLWTGSNYYGYTFGSGTRLTVV.

The chain employs TRBV18 and TRBJ2-3; 13 bases match TRBD2. CDR3 size: 16 residues. Trimming cost V 3 bases and J 4 bases; bases outside gene matches: 4. Germline assignment: CDR1 KGHSH and CDR2 LQKENI. CDR3 in amino acids: CASSPWTSGGPDTQYF. In DNA, the CDR3 is TGTGCCAGCTCACCCTGGACTAGCGGGGGCCCAGATACGCAGTATTTT.

The chain joins TRBV28 to TRBJ1-4; 7 nucleotides match TRBD1. Germline V gives CDR1 MDHEN, CDR2 SYDVKM. The CDR3 sequence is 15 residues long. The V segment lost 6 bases and the J segment 7 bases; nucleotides outside the gene matches: 11. CDR3 protein: CASSNTEGAGEKLFF. The CDR3 coding sequence is TGTGCCAGCAGCAATACAGAGGGGGCTGGTGAAAAACTGTTTTTT.